This passage covers 10 T cell receptor beta chains from one sample sequenced in a study of OX40 agonist ivuxolimab in advanced cancers. The data were produced by immunoSEQ multiplex PCR, yet TCRdb's version contains in-frame clones alone and is incomplete. The sample records roughly 40,000 clones, approximately 75% being singletons. Sequences were derived from CD4+ or CD8+ T cells sorted from blood, sampled in a trial of the OX40 agonist ivuxolimab. The receptors originated from an adult with an advanced solid tumor such as melanoma, head and neck, liver or kidney cancer.

This sequence joins TRBV6-5 and TRBJ2-1; D is undetermined. Germline V gene data show CDR1 as MNHEY and CDR2 as SVGAGI. The CDR3 is 14 residues long. V lost 6 bases, J lost 5 bases, and 14 bases lay in between. The DNA of the CDR3 is TGTGCCAGCAGCTACACCTCCACAGACAATGAGCAGTTCTTC. Translated: CASSYTSTDNEQFF.

This clone has a single count. The chain is built from TRBV30 and TRBJ1-1, with D hard to call. CDR1 and CDR2 from the germline V gene are GTSNPN and SVGIG (reference sequence). Trimming left V 0 bases short and J 3 bases short, with 17 bases between. This CDR3 has 16 amino acids. CDR3 in amino acids: CAWSVGGAGFYTEAFF. The CDR3 DNA follows: TGTGCCTGGAGTGTAGGAGGTGCCGGGTTTTACACTGAAGCTTTCTTT.

This sequence joins TRBV6-1 and TRBJ1-2; 8 bases match TRBD1. CDR3 length: 14 amino acids. From germline, CDR1 is MNHNS and CDR2 SASEGT. V lost 2 bases and J lost 4; bases outside the gene matches: 3. The CDR3, as DNA: TGTGCCAGCAGTGAAAACAGGGGGACCTATGGCTACACCTTC. It encodes CASSENRGTYGYTF.

The chain couples TRBV6-5 to TRBJ1-2; perhaps TRBD1 as D (5 bases). Germline V lookup: CDR1 MNHEY, CDR2 SVGAGI. CDR3 length equals 14 residues. Trimming cost V 4 bases and J 1 base, with 10 bases left between them. CDR3 region: CASSSGPFNYGYTF. CDR3 in DNA: TGTGCCAGCAGTTCGGGACCGTTTAACTATGGCTACACCTTC.

The rearrangement links TRBV16 to TRBJ2-3; D gene unclear. Germline CDR1 and CDR2: KGHSY and FQNENV. The CDR3 consists of 12 residues. V shed 4 bases and J shed 2 bases, with 4 bases lying between them. CDR3 region: CASSRTTDTQYF. CDR3 nucleotide sequence: TGTGCCAGCAGCCGGACCACAGATACGCAGTATTTT.

The chain recombines TRBV18 with TRBJ1-3; D call uncertain. CDR3 length: 14 amino acids. Germline V gene lookup returns CDR1 KGHSH and CDR2 LQKENI. Trimming removed 3 bases from V and 0 bases from J, with 6 bases in between. The CDR3 spells CASSPESSGNTIYF. Written as DNA, the CDR3 is TGTGCCAGCTCACCGGAGAGCTCTGGAAACACCATATATTTT.

This sequence joins TRBV7-2 and TRBJ2-7, with TRBD2 matching 11 bases. The CDR3 covers 16 residues. The V gene's germline CDR1 is SGHTA and CDR2 FQGNSA. The V segment lost 1 base and the J segment 3 bases; nucleotides outside the gene matches: 5. CDR3 region: CASSLGLAGGNYEQYF. The DNA for the CDR3 is TGTGCCAGCAGCTTAGGGCTAGCGGGAGGTAACTACGAGCAGTACTTC.

This clone has a handful of counts. The V and J genes are TRBV7-2 and TRBJ2-7, with 11 bases fitting TRBD2. V was clipped by 5 bases and J by 4 bases; unmatched bases: 13. CDR1 is SGHTA and CDR2 is FQGNSA in the germline V gene. This CDR3 is 17 amino acids long. The CDR3 nucleotides read TGTGCCAGCAGCCCCTCCCCGGGGACTAGCGGTTCTTACGAGCAGTACTTC. This translates into CASSPSPGTSGSYEQYF.

This clone was seen only once. This rearrangement joins TRBV19 to TRBJ2-5; TRBD2 matches at 7 bases. Germline lookup yields CDR1 LNHDA and CDR2 SQIVND (reference sequence). Trimming removed 3 bases from V and 4 bases from J; junction bases left unmatched: 5. The length of the CDR3 is 14 residues. The CDR3 loop is CASSIIAGGETQYF. The CDR3 DNA reads as TGTGCCAGTAGTATCATAGCGGGCGGAGAGACCCAGTACTTC.

This clone occurred a few times. The chain has TRBV12-5 and TRBJ1-4, with D possibly being TRBD1 (6 bases). Trimming cost V 3 bases and J 10 bases, with 18 bases left between them. The CDR3 consists of 15 residues. Germline lookup yields CDR1 LGHNT and CDR2 FRNRAP. The CDR3 spells CASGFGGGGLGKLFF. CDR3 nucleotides: TGTGCTAGTGGTTTTGGAGGGGGGGGGCTTGGAAAACTGTTTTTT.